This entry lists 18 T cell receptor beta chains sequenced from one sample in a study of T and B cells in COVID-19 patients. Each TRB amplification used about 250-550 ng of genomic DNA from blood. Multiplex PCR with BIOMED2 TRB-A/B primer pools amplified TRB rearrangements. TCRdb passed the multiplex PCR reads through MiXCR, listing each CDR3 protein once. The repertoire holds 5,000 or so distinct CDR3 sequences, with around 27% as singletons. Source material: blood. The receptors were gathered from a human donor with active COVID-19.

Sample share makes this clonotype medium-sized. The rearrangement links TRBV6-2 or TRBV6-3 to TRBJ2-7; D is perhaps TRBD1 (6 bases). This CDR3 region has 14 residues. Germline assignment: CDR1 MNHEY and CDR2 SVGEGT. The ends were cut back, 6 bases at V and 2 bases at J, with 14 bases in the middle. The CDR3 bases are TGTGCCAGCAGGCCTCCGGGACAAACCTACGAGCAGTACTTC. It yields the protein CASRPPGQTYEQYF.

Sample share makes this clonotype medium-sized. This chain links TRBV19 with TRBJ2-5, with D possibly matching TRBD2 (7 bases). The CDR3 is made up of 14 amino acids. In germline, CDR1 is LNHDA, CDR2 SQIVND (reference sequence). The V and J ends lost 3 bases and 1 base respectively, with 9 bases between them. CDR3 residues: CASSIRGAQETQYF. CDR3 coding DNA: TGTGCCAGTAGTATCCGGGGGGCCCAAGAGACCCAGTACTTC.

The chain couples TRBV6-4 to TRBJ2-3, with 12 bases identical to TRBD2. Germline V gene data show CDR1 as MRHNA and CDR2 as SNTAGT. CDR3 length: 15 residues. The junction had 1 base not matched to a gene; V was cut back by 3 bases and J by 3 bases. The CDR3 nucleotides are TGTGCCAGCAGTGAGGGGACTAGCGGGACAGATACGCAGTATTTT. This encodes CASSEGTSGTDTQYF.

This clonotype ranks as medium-sized. CDR3 amino acids: CATSREGTSEQETQYF. DNA for the CDR3: TGTGCCACCAGCAGAGAGGGGACTAGCGAGCAAGAGACCCAGTACTTC. V is TRBV15 and J is TRBJ2-5; 10 nucleotides match TRBD2. The germline CDR1 and CDR2 sequences are LNHNV and YYDKDF (reference sequence). The V gene end was trimmed by 0 bases and the J gene end by 2 bases; junction bases not matched to a gene: 3. The CDR3 runs to 16 residues.

This clonotype was observed a handful of times. DNA for the CDR3: TGTGCCAGCAGTTTGGGGGGGGGAGTCAAAAACATTCAGTACTTC. Protein: CASSLGGGVKNIQYF. V gene TRBV12-3 or TRBV12-4 combines with J gene TRBJ2-4; 7 bases are a match to TRBD2. This CDR3 spans 15 amino acids. V lost 3 bases, J lost 3 bases, and 5 bases stayed unmatched.

The rearrangement joins TRBV6-2 or TRBV6-3 to TRBJ1-1; no firm D call. Germline V CDR1 and CDR2: MNHEY, SVGEGT. Trimming removed 8 bases at V and 0 bases at J, with 7 bases between. This CDR3 has 12 residues. CDR3 nucleotides: TGTGCCAGCCGATCGGTGAACACTGAAGCTTTCTTT. This codes for CASRSVNTEAFF.

As concerns this clonotype: This may stem from a read error, because a much larger clone lies one nucleotide away. The V gene is TRBV10-3, the J gene TRBJ2-1, with 9 bases matching TRBD2. This CDR3 spans 15 amino acids. Germline CDR1 is ENHRY and CDR2 is SYGVKD. Trimming at V came to 3 bases and at J to 8 bases, leaving 8 bases not matched to a gene. CDR3 in amino acids: CAISESLAGRDEQFF. The CDR3 coding sequence is TGTGCCATCAGTGAAAGTCTAGCGGGGCGGGATGAGCAGTTCTTC.

The chain combines TRBV18 with TRBJ2-7, with 7 bases lining up with TRBD2. V was pared by 5 bases and J by 6 bases, with 7 bases of the junction left unmatched. The CDR3 has 13 residues. Germline assignment: CDR1 KGHSH and CDR2 LQKENI. The CDR3 region is CASSSRLASEQYF. The CDR3 DNA sequence: TGTGCCAGCTCATCACGACTAGCCTCCGAGCAGTACTTC.

The chain recombines TRBV6-1 with TRBJ2-3; 10 bases are shared with TRBD2. The trim removed 6 bases at V and 1 base at J, leaving 4 bases unmatched. This CDR3 comprises 15 residues. CDR1 and CDR2 (germline): MNHNS, SASEGT. The CDR3 DNA is TGTGCCAGCAGATGGCTAGCGGGGGGCACAGATACGCAGTATTTT. Its protein is CASRWLAGGTDTQYF.

This clonotype ranks as medium-sized. The rearrangement joins TRBV19 to TRBJ1-1, with D possibly being TRBD1 (5 bases). Trimming took 7 bases from V and 4 from J, leaving 19 bases between them. Germline loops: CDR1 LNHDA, CDR2 SQIVND (reference sequence). CDR3 length: 15 residues. CDR3: CASISSSGSITEAFF. CDR3 nucleotides: TGTGCCAGTATCTCGTCGTCAGGGTCGATCACTGAAGCTTTCTTT.

The chain employs TRBV6-5 and TRBJ2-5, with TRBD2 as a possible D gene (7 bases). Trimming removed 5 bases at V and 4 bases at J, with 14 bases between. Germline lookup yields CDR1 MNHEY and CDR2 SVGAGI. This CDR3 is built from 14 residues. Here the CDR3 reads CASSRGGASETQYF. The CDR3 DNA follows: TGTGCCAGCAGTCGAGGGGGGGCATCAGAGACCCAGTACTTC.

This clonotype was seen more than once but under ten times. V is TRBV6-5 and J is TRBJ1-2; unclear D gene. V lost 3 bases and J lost 4, with 9 bases in between. This CDR3 is 13 amino acids long. Germline V gene sequence: CDR1 MNHEY, CDR2 SVGAGI. The chain's CDR3 is CASSYGKSYGYTF. As DNA, the CDR3 is TGTGCCAGCAGTTATGGGAAGTCCTATGGCTACACCTTC.

V usage is TRBV5-6 and J usage is TRBJ1-2; D remains ambiguous. The CDR3 has 12 amino acids. Per the germline V gene, CDR1 is SGHDT and CDR2 is YYEEEE. V was shortened by 1 base and J by 3 bases, with 4 bases between the two germline ends. The CDR3 reads CASSLTDYGYTF. CDR3 DNA: TGTGCCAGCAGCTTGACCGACTATGGCTACACCTTC.

This clonotype was seen more than once but under ten times. The chain carries TRBV6-6 and TRBJ1-5, with D perhaps TRBD1 (5 bases). Germline loops: CDR1 MNHNY, CDR2 SVGAGI (reference sequence). This CDR3 contains 13 residues. V was clipped by 6 bases and J by 5 bases, with 11 bases between them. CDR3 loop: CASRQTVDQPQHF. CDR3 nucleotides: TGTGCCAGCAGACAGACAGTAGATCAGCCCCAGCATTTT.

The chain is built from TRBV18 and TRBJ2-6; tentatively, D is TRBD2 (7 bases). V lost 3 bases and J lost 0, with 18 bases in between. Germline loops: CDR1 KGHSH, CDR2 LQKENI. This CDR3 has 19 residues. The CDR3 sequence: CASSPRGGERSSGANVLTF. For the CDR3, the DNA is TGTGCCAGCTCACCCAGGGGAGGGGAAAGGAGCTCTGGGGCCAACGTCCTGACTTTC.

On this clonotype itself: Possible read error: a much larger clone is one base away. The genes are TRBV5-6 and TRBJ2-7; D is perhaps TRBD1 (5 bases). V was shortened by 6 bases and J by 7 bases, with 23 bases between the two germline ends. The CDR3 is made up of 15 amino acids. The germline V gene has CDR1 SGHDT and CDR2 YYEEEE. The CDR3 DNA sequence: TGTGCCAGCACCTCAGGACGGACAATCTACAATGAGCAGTACTTC. Protein product: CASTSGRTIYNEQYF.

This chain links TRBV12-3 or TRBV12-4 with TRBJ2-5; weak D call: TRBD1 (7 bases). This CDR3 has 15 amino acids. The CDR3 protein is CASAVTGRGQETQYF. CDR3 sequence (DNA): TGTGCTAGTGCCGTGACAGGGCGGGGCCAAGAGACCCAGTACTTC.

The rearrangement uses TRBV2 and TRBJ2-2, with D possibly being TRBD1 or TRBD2 (5 bases each). There are 15 residues in the CDR3. The germline V and J ends were trimmed by 7 bases and 7 bases, with 19 bases remaining between them. CDR1 and CDR2 (germline): SNHLY, FYNNEI. CDR3 loop: CASTNPGAYGGELFF. The CDR3 DNA is TGTGCCAGCACAAATCCCGGGGCGTATGGCGGGGAGCTGTTTTTT. Complete variable domain (other parts from reference TRBV2 and TRBJ2-2): EPEVTQTPSHQVTQMGQEVILRCVPISNHLYFYWYRQILGQKVEFLVSFYNNEISEKSEIFDDQFSVERPDGSNFTLKIRSTKLEDSAMYFCASTNPGAYGGELFFGEGSRLTVL.